The next 25 T cell receptor beta chains were all read from a single sample in a study of OX40 agonist ivuxolimab in advanced cancers. Sequencing was performed with immunoSEQ multiplex PCR; in TCRdb, only in-frame clones are kept and a portion is missing. The repertoire has 89,000 or so clones, about 91% of them found once; the top ten carry 0.76%. Sequenced here: CD4+ or CD8+ T cells sorted from blood, sampled in a trial of the OX40 agonist ivuxolimab. These receptors came from an adult with an advanced solid tumor such as melanoma, head and neck, liver or kidney cancer.

The chain joins TRBV27 to TRBJ2-7, with D unclear. The germline CDR1 and CDR2 sequences are MNHEY and SMNVEV (reference sequence). V was clipped by 2 bases and J by 0 bases, with 8 bases between them. CDR3 length equals 14 residues. CDR3 DNA sequence: TGTGCCAGCAGTTTAAAACCGACCTCCTACGAGCAGTACTTC. Translated: CASSLKPTSYEQYF.

This clone came up once. The chain joins TRBV2 to TRBJ2-1; TRBD2 agrees at 7 bases. The CDR3 is made up of 15 amino acids. Unmatched junction bases numbered 10, after V lost 3 bases and J lost 8 bases. CDR1 and CDR2 (germline): SNHLY, FYNNEI. As DNA, the CDR3 is TGTGCCAGCAGTGATAAGGGCGGGAGAACGGATGAGCAGTTCTTC. The encoded protein is CASSDKGGRTDEQFF.

This sequence joins TRBV7-2 and TRBJ2-2; D gene uncertain. V was trimmed by 3 bases and J by 5 bases, leaving 10 bases between them. Germline values: CDR1 SGHTA, CDR2 FQGNSA. The CDR3 is made up of 14 amino acids. DNA of the CDR3: TGTGCCAGCAGCTTTAGCCTGGGGACCGGGGAGCTGTTTTTT. This gives the protein CASSFSLGTGELFF. Combining the CDR3 with reference TRBV7-2 and TRBJ2-2 gives the whole variable domain GAGVSQSPSNKVTEKGKDVELRCDPISGHTALYWYRQSLGQGLEFLIYFQGNSAPDKSGLPSDRFSAERTGGSVSTLTIQRTQQEDSAVYLCASSFSLGTGELFFGEGSRLTVL.

V and J are TRBV6-5 and TRBJ2-7; D perhaps matches TRBD2 (6 bases). Per germline, CDR1 MNHEY and CDR2 SVGAGI. The CDR3 is made up of 15 amino acids. Trimming removed 2 bases at V and 0 bases at J, with 11 bases between. The CDR3 spells CASSYVGSGSYEQYF. The CDR3 nucleotides read TGTGCCAGCAGTTACGTCGGTAGCGGCTCCTACGAGCAGTACTTC.

V is TRBV18 and J is TRBJ2-5; TRBD2 aligns across 9 bases. CDR1 and CDR2 from the germline V gene are KGHSH and LQKENI. The CDR3 consists of 15 residues. The trim removed 1 base at V and 3 bases at J, leaving 3 bases unmatched. CDR3 amino acids: CASSPRASGKETQYF. In DNA, the CDR3 is TGTGCCAGCTCACCACGGGCTAGCGGGAAAGAGACCCAGTACTTC.

This chain joins TRBV19 and TRBJ2-2; 15 bases line up with TRBD2. Trimming took 6 bases from V and 4 from J; bases not matched to a gene: 9. Germline-derived CDR1 and CDR2 are LNHDA and SQIVND (reference sequence). This CDR3 comprises 18 residues. The DNA for the CDR3 is TGTGCCAGTAGAATGGGACTAGCGGGAGGCCGGGGCACCGGGGAGCTGTTTTTT. Protein sequence: CASRMGLAGGRGTGELFF.

This chain joins TRBV2 and TRBJ2-2, with 14 bases matching TRBD2. CDR3 length: 15 amino acids. CDR1 is SNHLY, CDR2 FYNNEI, per germline. The V gene end was trimmed by 6 bases and the J gene end by 6 bases; junction bases not matched to a gene: 3. The CDR3 loop reads CASRGTSGSSGELFF. The CDR3 region has the DNA TGTGCCAGCAGGGGGACTAGCGGGAGTTCCGGGGAGCTGTTTTTT.

The chain carries TRBV28 and TRBJ2-7; 8 bases agree with TRBD2. CDR1 MDHEN and CDR2 SYDVKM come from the germline V gene. Trimming took 7 bases from V and 3 from J; bases not matched to a gene: 8. CDR3 length equals 14 residues. As DNA, the CDR3 is TGTGCCAGCATCAAGGACGGGAGGGGCTACGAGCAGTACTTC. It encodes CASIKDGRGYEQYF.

The rearrangement uses TRBV10-3 and TRBJ2-7, with TRBD1 identical over 10 bases. The CDR3 totals 13 residues. V gave up 7 bases and J gave up 6 bases; unmatched junction bases: 6. Germline values: CDR1 ENHRY, CDR2 SYGVKD. In DNA, the CDR3 is TGTGCCATCAAGGGACAGGGGTTTCCCGAGCAGTACTTC. It translates to CAIKGQGFPEQYF.

V gene TRBV4-3 combines with J gene TRBJ1-1; D may be TRBD1 (6 bases). Trimming removed 4 bases from V and 4 bases from J, with 13 bases in between. CDR1 is LGHNA, CDR2 YSLEER, per germline. The CDR3 is made up of 14 amino acids. The CDR3 here is CASSLQGMGTEAFF. CDR3 nucleotides: TGCGCCAGCAGCCTGCAGGGGATGGGCACTGAAGCTTTCTTT.

The chain combines TRBV7-8 with TRBJ1-5; D unresolved. Germline-derived CDR1 and CDR2 are SGHVS and FQNEAQ. The V and J ends lost 5 bases and 2 bases respectively, with 13 bases between them. This CDR3 has 15 residues. CDR3 sequence: CASSGNRGGNQPQHF. The DNA of the CDR3 is TGTGCCAGCAGCGGAAATCGTGGGGGCAATCAGCCCCAGCATTTT.

V and J are TRBV30 and TRBJ2-7; D might be TRBD1 or TRBD2, each matching 6 bases. Trimming removed 3 bases at V and 7 bases at J, with 19 bases between. This CDR3 is 14 amino acids long. Germline V gene lookup returns CDR1 GTSNPN and CDR2 SVGIG (reference sequence). CDR3 in DNA: TGTGCCTGGAGAGGGGGAGGCAAGGGGAGGGAGCAGTACTTC. Its translation is CAWRGGGKGREQYF.

V is TRBV30 and J is TRBJ2-3, with D possibly TRBD1 on 5 matching bases. The CDR3 covers 16 residues. V was clipped by 2 bases and J by 3 bases, with 18 bases between them. CDR1 GTSNPN and CDR2 SVGIG come from the germline V gene (reference sequence). The CDR3 reads CAWSSAQGVKTDTQYF. CDR3 in DNA: TGTGCCTGGAGTTCGGCCCAGGGCGTGAAGACAGATACGCAGTATTTT.

V gene TRBV7-2 combines with J gene TRBJ2-1; D gene ambiguous. The CDR3 spans 10 residues. Deletions cut 1 base from V and 10 bases from J, with 2 bases between. Germline CDR1 SGHTA, CDR2 FQGNSA. The CDR3 region is CASSLVEQFF. Here the CDR3 DNA reads TGTGCCAGCAGCTTAGTAGAGCAGTTCTTC.

The chain joins TRBV28 to TRBJ1-4; 7 bases align to TRBD1. The length of the CDR3 is 15 residues. V trimming: 2 bases; J trimming: 6 bases; junction bases outside the gene matches: 6. From germline, CDR1 is MDHEN and CDR2 SYDVKM. The CDR3 reads CASSLQTGDDEKLFF. The CDR3 coding sequence is TGTGCCAGCAGTTTACAAACAGGGGATGATGAAAAACTGTTTTTT.

Details on this clone: One end of the junction varies from germline; a read error may be responsible. The J gene is TRBJ2-5, the V gene TRBV6-5; D is unclear. The CDR3 covers 14 residues. Germline loops: CDR1 MNHEY, CDR2 SVGAGI. CDR3: CASKRTADQEAQYF. CDR3 bases: TGTGCCAGCAAAAGAACGGCAGACCAAGAGGCCCAGTACTTC.

The chain carries TRBV14 and TRBJ2-1; no clear D. This CDR3 contains 13 residues. V gave up 0 bases and J gave up 12 bases, with 12 bases separating them. Germline V gene data show CDR1 as SGHDN and CDR2 as FVKESK. The CDR3 DNA reads TGTGCCAGCAGCCAAGAGAGTCGTTGGAGGCAGTTCTTC. Amino acid sequence: CASSQESRWRQFF.

This clone was recorded a few times. V and J are TRBV23-1 and TRBJ2-2; D perhaps matches TRBD1 (6 bases). TRBV23-1 is recorded as an ORF, its role being uncertain. V was clipped by 7 bases and J by 0 bases, with 15 bases between them. This CDR3 has 16 amino acids. The CDR3 DNA reads as TGCGCCAGCAACATGGCCCGGACAGCGAACACCGGGGAGCTGTTTTTT. Residues: CASNMARTANTGELFF.

The CDR3 protein is CAISGPGVAGGSDTQYF. The CDR3, as DNA: TGTGCCATCAGTGGGCCCGGGGTAGCGGGAGGTTCAGATACGCAGTATTTT. The rearrangement joins TRBV10-3 to TRBJ2-3; 10 positions agree with TRBD2. Germline V gene data show CDR1 as ENHRY and CDR2 as SYGVKD. The CDR3 consists of 17 residues. With V trimmed by 4 bases and J by 4 bases, 11 bases remained unmatched.

The chain employs TRBV6-5 and TRBJ2-5; 9 bases align to TRBD2. This CDR3 contains 14 residues. Unmatched junction bases numbered 6, after V lost 5 bases and J lost 5 bases. Germline CDR1 and CDR2: MNHEY and SVGAGI. For the CDR3, the DNA is TGTGCCAGCAGTCAGGGACTAGCTGTCGAGACCCAGTACTTC. Protein sequence: CASSQGLAVETQYF.

J is TRBJ2-1 and V is TRBV7-6, with D possibly matching TRBD2 (5 bases). V was cut by 5 bases and J by 7 bases, with 18 bases left in between. Germline CDR1 is SGHVS and CDR2 is FNYEAQ. The CDR3 is 15 amino acids. The CDR3 DNA reads TGTGCCAGCAGCCTGAGCGGAAATAAGTTGAATGAGCAGTTCTTC. It encodes CASSLSGNKLNEQFF.

The chain joins TRBV4-3 to TRBJ2-1; TRBD2 agrees at 14 bases. The CDR3 contains 16 residues. The V and J ends lost 2 bases and 9 bases, in that order; junction bases with no gene match: 6. The germline V gene has CDR1 LGHNA and CDR2 YSLEER. As DNA, the CDR3 is TGCGCCAGCAGCCAAAGGGGACTAGCGGGAGTCAGTGAGCAGTTCTTC. Residues: CASSQRGLAGVSEQFF.

The chain carries TRBV6-5 and TRBJ2-3; 9 bases are a match to TRBD2. V dropped 6 bases and J dropped 5; count of bases not matched to a gene: 6. The germline CDR1 and CDR2 sequences are MNHEY and SVGAGI. This CDR3 has 14 amino acids. DNA for the CDR3: TGTGCCAGCAGGCCGGGACTAGCTGGAGATACGCAGTATTTT. This encodes CASRPGLAGDTQYF.

The chain uses TRBV21-1 and TRBJ2-7; TRBD1, the D gene given by the table, was not confirmed from the DNA. TRBV21-1 is a pseudogene locus. The CDR3 contains 16 residues. CDR3 coding DNA: TGTGCCAGCAGCAAATTGTTTAGGGCAGGGGCCTACGAGCAGTACTTC. It codes for CASSKLFRAGAYEQYF.

CDR3 sequence reads: CAWSDYNEKLFF. In DNA, the CDR3 is TGTGCCTGGTCAGACTATAATGAAAAACTGTTTTTT. The rearrangement uses TRBV30 and TRBJ1-4, with D unresolved. The V gene's germline CDR1 is GTSNPN and CDR2 SVGIG (reference sequence). Trimming stripped 5 bases from V and 4 bases from J, with 8 bases between. CDR3 length: 12 residues.